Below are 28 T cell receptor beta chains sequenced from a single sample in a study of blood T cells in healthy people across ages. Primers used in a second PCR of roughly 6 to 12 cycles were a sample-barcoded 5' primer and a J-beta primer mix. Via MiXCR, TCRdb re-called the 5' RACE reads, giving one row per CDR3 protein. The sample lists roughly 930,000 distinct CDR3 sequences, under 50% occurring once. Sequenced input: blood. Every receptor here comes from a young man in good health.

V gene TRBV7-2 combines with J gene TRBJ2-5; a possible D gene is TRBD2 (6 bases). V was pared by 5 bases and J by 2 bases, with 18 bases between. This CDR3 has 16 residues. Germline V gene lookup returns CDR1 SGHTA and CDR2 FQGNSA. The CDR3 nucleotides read TGTGCCAGCAGCGGGACCGCAGGGAGGAGACAAGAGACCCAGTACTTC. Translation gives CASSGTAGRRQETQYF.

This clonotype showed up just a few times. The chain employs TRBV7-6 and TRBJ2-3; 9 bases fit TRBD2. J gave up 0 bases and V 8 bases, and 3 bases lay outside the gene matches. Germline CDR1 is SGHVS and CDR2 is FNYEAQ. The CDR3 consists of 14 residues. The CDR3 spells CASRSGGSTDTQYF. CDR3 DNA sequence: TGTGCCAGCCGAAGCGGGGGGAGCACAGATACGCAGTATTTT. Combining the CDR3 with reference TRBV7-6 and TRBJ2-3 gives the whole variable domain GAGVSQSPRYKVTKRGQDVALRCDPISGHVSLYWYRQALGQGPEFLTYFNYEAQQDKSGLPNDRFSAERPEGSISTLTIQRTEQRDSAMYRCASRSGGSTDTQYFGPGTRLTVL.

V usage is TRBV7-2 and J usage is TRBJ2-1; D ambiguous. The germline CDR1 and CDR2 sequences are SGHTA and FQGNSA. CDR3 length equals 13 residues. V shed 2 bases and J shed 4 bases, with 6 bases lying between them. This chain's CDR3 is CASSLISYNEQFF. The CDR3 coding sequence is TGTGCCAGCAGCTTAATCAGTTACAATGAGCAGTTCTTC.

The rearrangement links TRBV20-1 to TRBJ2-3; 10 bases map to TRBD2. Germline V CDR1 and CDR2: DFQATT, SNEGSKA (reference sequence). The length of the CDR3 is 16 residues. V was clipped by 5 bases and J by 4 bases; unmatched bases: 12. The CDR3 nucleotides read TGCAGTGCTCCCTTGACAGCGGGGGGGCAATCAGATACGCAGTATTTT. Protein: CSAPLTAGGQSDTQYF.

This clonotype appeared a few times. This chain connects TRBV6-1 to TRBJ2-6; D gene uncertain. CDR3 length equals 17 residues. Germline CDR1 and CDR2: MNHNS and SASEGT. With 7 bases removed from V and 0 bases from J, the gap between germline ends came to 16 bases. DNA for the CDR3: TGTGCCAGCACGGAATTCGTGGCACCCTCTGGGGCCAACGTCCTGACTTTC. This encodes CASTEFVAPSGANVLTF.

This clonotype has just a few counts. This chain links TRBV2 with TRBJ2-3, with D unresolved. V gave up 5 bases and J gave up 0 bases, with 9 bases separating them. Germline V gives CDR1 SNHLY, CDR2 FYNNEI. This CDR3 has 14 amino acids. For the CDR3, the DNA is TGTGCCAGCAGTTCCACGGAGAGCACAGATACGCAGTATTTT. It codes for CASSSTESTDTQYF.

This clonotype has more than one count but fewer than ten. CDR3 protein: CASSRGHESYNEQFF. CDR3 coding DNA: TGTGCCAGCAGCCGGGGACATGAGAGCTACAATGAGCAGTTCTTC. The genes are TRBV7-2 and TRBJ2-1; D possibly corresponds to TRBD1 (6 bases). V was shortened by 5 bases and J by 3 bases, with 14 bases between the two germline ends. The CDR3 has 15 amino acids. CDR1 and CDR2 (germline): SGHTA, FQGNSA.

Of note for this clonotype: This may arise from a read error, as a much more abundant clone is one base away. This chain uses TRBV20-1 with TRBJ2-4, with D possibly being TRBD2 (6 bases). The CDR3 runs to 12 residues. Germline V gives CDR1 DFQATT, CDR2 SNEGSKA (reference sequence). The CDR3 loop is CRVPGLSNIQYF. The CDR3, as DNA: TGCAGAGTACCGGGACTTTCAAACATTCAGTACTTC.

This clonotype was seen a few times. The CDR3 spells CASSLETRGSLTPLHF. DNA for the CDR3: TGCGCCAGCAGCTTGGAAACCAGGGGATCGTTGACACCCCTCCACTTT. The chain couples TRBV5-1 to TRBJ1-6; D possibly corresponds to TRBD1 (6 bases). Germline V gene data show CDR1 as SGHRS and CDR2 as YFSETQ. V lost 0 bases and J lost 11, with 18 bases in between. There are 16 residues in the CDR3. Using reference TRBV5-1 and TRBJ1-6 for the parts outside the CDR3, the full variable domain is KAGVTQTPRYLIKTRGQQVTLSCSPISGHRSVSWYQQTPGQGLQFLFEYFSETQRNKGNFPGRFSGRQFSNSRSEMNVSTLELGDSALYLCASSLETRGSLTPLHFGNGTRLTVT.

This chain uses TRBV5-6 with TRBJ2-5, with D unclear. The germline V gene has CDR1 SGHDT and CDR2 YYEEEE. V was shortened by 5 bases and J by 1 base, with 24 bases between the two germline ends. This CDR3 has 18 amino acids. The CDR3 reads CASRILGYSRAPQETQYF. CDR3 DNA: TGTGCCAGCAGGATACTGGGATACTCCCGCGCCCCCCAAGAGACCCAGTACTTC. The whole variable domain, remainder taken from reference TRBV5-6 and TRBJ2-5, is DAGVTQSPTHLIKTRGQQVTLRCSPKSGHDTVSWYQQALGQGPQFIFQYYEEEERQRGNFPDRFSGHQFPNYSSELNVNALLLGDSALYLCASRILGYSRAPQETQYFGPGTRLLVL.

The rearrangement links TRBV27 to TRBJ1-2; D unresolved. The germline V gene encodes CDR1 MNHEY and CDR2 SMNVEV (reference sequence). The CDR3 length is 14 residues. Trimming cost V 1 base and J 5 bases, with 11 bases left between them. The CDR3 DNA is TGTGCCAGCAGTTTATACTTCAGCGGGTATGGCTACACCTTC. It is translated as CASSLYFSGYGYTF.

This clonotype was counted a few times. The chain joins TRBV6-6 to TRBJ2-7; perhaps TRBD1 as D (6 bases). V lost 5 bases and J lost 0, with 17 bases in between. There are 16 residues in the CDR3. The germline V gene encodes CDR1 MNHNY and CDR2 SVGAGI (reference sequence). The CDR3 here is CASSRGTGTYSYEQYF. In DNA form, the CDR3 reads TGTGCCAGCAGTAGGGGCACAGGGACCTACTCCTACGAGCAGTACTTC.

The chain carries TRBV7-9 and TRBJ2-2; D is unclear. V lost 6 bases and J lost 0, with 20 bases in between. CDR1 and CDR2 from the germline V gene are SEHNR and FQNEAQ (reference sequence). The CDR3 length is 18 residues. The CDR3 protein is CASSSLVLSYANTGELFF. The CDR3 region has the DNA TGTGCCAGCAGTTCCCTGGTCCTTTCTTACGCGAACACCGGGGAGCTGTTTTTT.

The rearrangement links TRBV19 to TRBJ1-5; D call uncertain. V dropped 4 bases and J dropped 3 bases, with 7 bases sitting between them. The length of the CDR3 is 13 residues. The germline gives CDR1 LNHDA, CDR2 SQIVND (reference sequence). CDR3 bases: TGTGCCAGTAGTACGGTAACCAATCAGCCCCAGCATTTT. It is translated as CASSTVTNQPQHF.

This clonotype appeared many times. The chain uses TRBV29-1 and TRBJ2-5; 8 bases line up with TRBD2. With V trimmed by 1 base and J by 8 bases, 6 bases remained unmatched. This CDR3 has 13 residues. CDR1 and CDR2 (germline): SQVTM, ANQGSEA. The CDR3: CSVEVRGAETQYF. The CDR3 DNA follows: TGCAGCGTTGAAGTGCGGGGGGCCGAAACCCAGTACTTC.

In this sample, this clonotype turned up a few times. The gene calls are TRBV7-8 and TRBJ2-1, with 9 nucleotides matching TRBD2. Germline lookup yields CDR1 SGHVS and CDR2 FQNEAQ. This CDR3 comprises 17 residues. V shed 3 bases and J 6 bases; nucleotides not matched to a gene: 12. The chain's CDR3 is CASSLPPWLAGTNEQFF. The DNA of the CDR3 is TGTGCCAGCAGCTTGCCCCCGTGGCTAGCGGGGACCAATGAGCAGTTCTTC.

The CDR3, as DNA: TGCGCCAGCAGCTTGCCAGAGTCGGGGAACTCCTCTGGAAACACCATATATTTT. Its protein is CASSLPESGNSSGNTIYF. The rearrangement joins TRBV5-1 to TRBJ1-3; no firm D call. The germline V gene has CDR1 SGHRS and CDR2 YFSETQ. V was cut by 1 base and J by 0 bases, with 17 bases left in between. This CDR3 region has 18 residues.

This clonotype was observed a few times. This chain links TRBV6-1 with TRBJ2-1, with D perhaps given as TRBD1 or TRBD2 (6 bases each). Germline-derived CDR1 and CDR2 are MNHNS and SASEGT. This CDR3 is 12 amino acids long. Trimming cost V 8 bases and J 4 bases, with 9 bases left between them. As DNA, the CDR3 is TGTGCCAGCGAGGGGGGATACAATGAGCAGTTCTTC. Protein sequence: CASEGGYNEQFF.

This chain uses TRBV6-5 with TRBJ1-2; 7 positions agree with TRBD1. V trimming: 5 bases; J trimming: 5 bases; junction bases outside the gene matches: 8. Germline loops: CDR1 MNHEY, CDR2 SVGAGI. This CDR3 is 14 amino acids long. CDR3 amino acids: CASSDQLTGYGYTF. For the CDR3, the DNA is TGTGCCAGCAGTGACCAACTGACAGGGTATGGCTACACCTTC.

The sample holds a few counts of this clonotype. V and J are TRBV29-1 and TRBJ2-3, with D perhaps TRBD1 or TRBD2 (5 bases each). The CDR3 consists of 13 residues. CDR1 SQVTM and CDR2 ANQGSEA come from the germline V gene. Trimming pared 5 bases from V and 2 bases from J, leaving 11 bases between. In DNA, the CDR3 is TGCAGCGTTCGGGACGGATACACAGATACGCAGTATTTT. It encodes CSVRDGYTDTQYF.

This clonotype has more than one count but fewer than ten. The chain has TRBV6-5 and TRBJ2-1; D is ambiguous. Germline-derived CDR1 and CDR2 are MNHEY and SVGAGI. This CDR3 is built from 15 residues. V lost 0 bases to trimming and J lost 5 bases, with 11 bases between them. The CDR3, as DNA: TGTGCCAGCAGTTACTCGGGCCAGGCCAACAATGAGCAGTTCTTC. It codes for CASSYSGQANNEQFF.

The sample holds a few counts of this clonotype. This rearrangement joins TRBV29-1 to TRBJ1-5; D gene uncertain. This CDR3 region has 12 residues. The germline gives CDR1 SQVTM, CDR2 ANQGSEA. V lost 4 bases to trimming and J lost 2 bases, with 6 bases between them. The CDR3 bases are TGCAGCGTTGTATTCGGCAATCAGCCCCAGCATTTT. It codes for CSVVFGNQPQHF.

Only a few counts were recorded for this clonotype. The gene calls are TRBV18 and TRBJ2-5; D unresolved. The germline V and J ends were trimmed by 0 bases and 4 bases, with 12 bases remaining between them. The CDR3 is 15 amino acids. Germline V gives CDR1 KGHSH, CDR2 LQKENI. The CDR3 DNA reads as TGTGCCAGCTCACCACCGTTGAGTAGTCTAGAGACCCAGTACTTC. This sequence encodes CASSPPLSSLETQYF.

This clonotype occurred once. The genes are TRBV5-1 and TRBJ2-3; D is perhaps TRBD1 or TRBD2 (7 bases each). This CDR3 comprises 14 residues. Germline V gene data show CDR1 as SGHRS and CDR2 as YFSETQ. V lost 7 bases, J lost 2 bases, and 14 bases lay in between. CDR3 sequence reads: CASRGGGYTDTQYF. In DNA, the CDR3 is TGCGCCAGCCGGGGAGGGGGCTACACAGATACGCAGTATTTT.

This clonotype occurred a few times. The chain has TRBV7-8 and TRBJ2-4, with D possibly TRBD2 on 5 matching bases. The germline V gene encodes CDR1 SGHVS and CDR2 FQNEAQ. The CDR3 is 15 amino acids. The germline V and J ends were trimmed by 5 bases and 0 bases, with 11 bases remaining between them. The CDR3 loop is CASSQRDLAKNIQYF. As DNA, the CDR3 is TGTGCCAGCAGCCAGAGGGATTTAGCCAAAAACATTCAGTACTTC.

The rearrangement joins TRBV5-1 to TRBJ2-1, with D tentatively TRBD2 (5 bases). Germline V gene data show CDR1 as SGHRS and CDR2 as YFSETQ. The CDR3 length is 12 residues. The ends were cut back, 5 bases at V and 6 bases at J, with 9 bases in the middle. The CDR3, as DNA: TGCGCCAGCAGAAGGGAGCGCAATGAGCAGTTCTTC. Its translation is CASRRERNEQFF.

The CDR3 coding sequence is TGCGCCAGCAGCCCCGTGAAGGGGAACTCCTACAATGAGCAGTTCTTC. It is translated as CASSPVKGNSYNEQFF. The rearrangement uses TRBV4-1 and TRBJ2-1; possible D gene TRBD1, 5 bases. V was cut by 4 bases and J by 0 bases, with 13 bases left in between. Germline V lookup: CDR1 MGHRA, CDR2 YSYEKL. The CDR3 sequence is 16 residues long.

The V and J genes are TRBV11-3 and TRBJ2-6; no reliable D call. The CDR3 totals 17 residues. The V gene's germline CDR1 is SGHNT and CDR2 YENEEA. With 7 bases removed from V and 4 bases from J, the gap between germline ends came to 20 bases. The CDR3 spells CASTKDPYSAGANVLTF. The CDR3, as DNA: TGTGCCAGCACCAAGGACCCCTATAGTGCAGGGGCCAACGTCCTGACTTTC.